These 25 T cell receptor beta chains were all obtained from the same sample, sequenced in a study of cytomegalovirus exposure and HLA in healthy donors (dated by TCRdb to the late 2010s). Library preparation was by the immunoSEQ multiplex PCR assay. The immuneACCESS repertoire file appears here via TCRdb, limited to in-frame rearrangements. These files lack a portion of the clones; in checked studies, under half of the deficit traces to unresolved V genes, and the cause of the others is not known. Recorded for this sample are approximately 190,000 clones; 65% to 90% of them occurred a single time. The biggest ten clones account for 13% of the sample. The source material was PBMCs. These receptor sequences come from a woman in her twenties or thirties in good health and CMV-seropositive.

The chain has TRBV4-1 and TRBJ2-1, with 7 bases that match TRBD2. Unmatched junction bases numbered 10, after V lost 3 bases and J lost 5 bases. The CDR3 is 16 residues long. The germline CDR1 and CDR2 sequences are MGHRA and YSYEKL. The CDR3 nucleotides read TGCGCCAGCAGCCAGGACGGACTAGGGACCGACAATGAGCAGTTCTTC. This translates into CASSQDGLGTDNEQFF.

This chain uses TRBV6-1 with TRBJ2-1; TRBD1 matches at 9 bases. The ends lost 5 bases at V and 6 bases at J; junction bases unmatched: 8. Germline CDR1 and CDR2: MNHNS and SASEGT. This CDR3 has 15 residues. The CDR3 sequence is CASSFDGTGSNEQFF. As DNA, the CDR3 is TGTGCCAGCAGTTTCGATGGGACAGGGAGCAATGAGCAGTTCTTC.

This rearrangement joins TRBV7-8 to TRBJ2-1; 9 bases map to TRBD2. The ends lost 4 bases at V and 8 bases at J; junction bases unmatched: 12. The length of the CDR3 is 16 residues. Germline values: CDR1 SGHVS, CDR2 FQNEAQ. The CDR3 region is CASSYRLAETGHEQFF. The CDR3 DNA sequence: TGTGCCAGCAGCTACAGACTAGCGGAAACCGGGCATGAGCAGTTCTTC.

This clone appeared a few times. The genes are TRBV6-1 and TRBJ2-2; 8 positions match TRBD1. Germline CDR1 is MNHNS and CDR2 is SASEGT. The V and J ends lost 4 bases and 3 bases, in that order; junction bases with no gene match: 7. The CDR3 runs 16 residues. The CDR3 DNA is TGTGCCAGCAGTGTACAGGGGGATGCGTACACCGGGGAGCTGTTTTTT. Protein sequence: CASSVQGDAYTGELFF.

The DNA for the CDR3 is TGTGCCAGCAGCCCAGACAGGAGAGGAACTGAAGCTTTCTTT. Protein sequence: CASSPDRRGTEAFF. This chain connects TRBV7-6 to TRBJ1-1; a possible D gene is TRBD1 (6 bases). There are 14 residues in the CDR3. CDR1 is SGHVS, CDR2 FNYEAQ, per germline. V shed 5 bases and J shed 5 bases, with 15 bases lying between them.

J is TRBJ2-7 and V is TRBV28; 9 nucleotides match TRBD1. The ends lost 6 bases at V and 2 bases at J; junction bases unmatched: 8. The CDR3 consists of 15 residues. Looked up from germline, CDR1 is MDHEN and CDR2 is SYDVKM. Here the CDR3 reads CASSPGQGKAYEQYF. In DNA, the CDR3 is TGTGCCAGCAGCCCAGGACAGGGGAAAGCCTACGAGCAGTACTTC.

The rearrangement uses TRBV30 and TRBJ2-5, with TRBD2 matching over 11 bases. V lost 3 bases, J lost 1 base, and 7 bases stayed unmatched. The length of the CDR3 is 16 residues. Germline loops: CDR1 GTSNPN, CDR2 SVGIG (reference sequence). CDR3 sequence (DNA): TGTGCCTGGAGCTCTAATGGACTAGCGGGCCAAGAGACCCAGTACTTC. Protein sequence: CAWSSNGLAGQETQYF.

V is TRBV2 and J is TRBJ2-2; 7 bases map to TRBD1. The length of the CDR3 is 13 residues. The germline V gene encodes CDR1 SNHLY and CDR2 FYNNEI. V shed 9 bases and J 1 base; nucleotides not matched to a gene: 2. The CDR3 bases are TGTGCCAGGGGGACAGAGAACACCGGGGAGCTGTTTTTT. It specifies CARGTENTGELFF.

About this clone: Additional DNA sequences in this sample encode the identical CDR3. The CDR3 DNA follows: TGCGCCAGCAGCTTGGGGACAGCTGGAAACACCATATATTTT. The encoded protein is CASSLGTAGNTIYF. The chain employs TRBV5-1 and TRBJ1-3, with D possibly TRBD1 on 6 matching bases. V lost 0 bases to trimming and J lost 2 bases, with 6 bases between them. CDR3 length: 14 amino acids. In germline, CDR1 is SGHRS, CDR2 YFSETQ.

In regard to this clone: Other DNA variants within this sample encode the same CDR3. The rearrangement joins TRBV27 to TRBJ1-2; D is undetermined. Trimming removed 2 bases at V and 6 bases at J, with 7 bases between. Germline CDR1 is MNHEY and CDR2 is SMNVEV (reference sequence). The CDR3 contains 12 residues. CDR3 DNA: TGTGCCAGCAGTTTACGAGGGAATGGCTACACCTTC. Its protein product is CASSLRGNGYTF.

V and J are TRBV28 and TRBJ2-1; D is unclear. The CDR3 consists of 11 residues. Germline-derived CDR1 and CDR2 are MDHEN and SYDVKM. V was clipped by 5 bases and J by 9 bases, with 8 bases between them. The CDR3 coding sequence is TGTGCCAGCAGTGACGGGTTTGAGCAGTTCTTC. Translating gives CASSDGFEQFF.

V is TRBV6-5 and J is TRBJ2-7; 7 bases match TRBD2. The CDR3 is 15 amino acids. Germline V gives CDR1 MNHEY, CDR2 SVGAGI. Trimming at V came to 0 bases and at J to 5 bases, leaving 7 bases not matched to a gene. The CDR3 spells CASSYSGSGGDEQYF. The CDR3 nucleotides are TGTGCCAGCAGTTACTCGGGGTCGGGAGGCGACGAGCAGTACTTC.

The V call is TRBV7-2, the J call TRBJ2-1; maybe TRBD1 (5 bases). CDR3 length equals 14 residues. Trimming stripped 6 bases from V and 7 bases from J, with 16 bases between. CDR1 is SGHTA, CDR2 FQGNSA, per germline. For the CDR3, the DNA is TGTGCCAGCAGGGGCAGGCCAGGGTCAAATGAGCAGTTCTTC. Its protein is CASRGRPGSNEQFF.

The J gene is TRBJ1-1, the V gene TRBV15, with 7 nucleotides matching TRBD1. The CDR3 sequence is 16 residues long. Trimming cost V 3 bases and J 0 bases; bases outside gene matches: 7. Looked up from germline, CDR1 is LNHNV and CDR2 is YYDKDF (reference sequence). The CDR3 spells CATSSRTGIMNTEAFF. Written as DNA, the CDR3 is TGTGCCACCAGCAGCCGGACAGGAATAATGAACACTGAAGCTTTCTTT.

CDR3 nucleotide sequence: TGCAGCGTCTTACAGGGGGTCAGGACTGAAGCTTTCTTT. This gives the protein CSVLQGVRTEAFF. The rearrangement uses TRBV29-1 and TRBJ1-1, with TRBD1 matching over 8 bases. Losses at the gene ends were 6 bases for V and 5 bases for J; bases not matched to a gene: 8. The CDR3 sequence is 13 residues long. Germline CDR1 reads SQVTM; CDR2 reads ANQGSEA.

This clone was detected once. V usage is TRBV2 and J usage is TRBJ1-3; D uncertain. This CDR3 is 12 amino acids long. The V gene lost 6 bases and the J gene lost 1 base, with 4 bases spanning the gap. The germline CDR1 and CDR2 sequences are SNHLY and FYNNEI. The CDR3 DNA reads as TGTGCCAGCAGCTTTTCTGGAAACACCATATATTTT. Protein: CASSFSGNTIYF.

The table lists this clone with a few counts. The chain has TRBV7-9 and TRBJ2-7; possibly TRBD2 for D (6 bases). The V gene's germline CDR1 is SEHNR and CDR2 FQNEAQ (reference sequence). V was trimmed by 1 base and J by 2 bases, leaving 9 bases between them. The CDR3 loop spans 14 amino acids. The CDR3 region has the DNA TGTGCCAGCAGCTTAGACGGAGGGGCCTACGAGCAGTACTTC. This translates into CASSLDGGAYEQYF.

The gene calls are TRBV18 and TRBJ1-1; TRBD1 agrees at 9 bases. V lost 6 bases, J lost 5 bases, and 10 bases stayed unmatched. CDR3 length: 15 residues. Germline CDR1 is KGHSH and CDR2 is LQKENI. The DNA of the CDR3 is TGTGCCAGCTCCACACAAACAGGGGGCAGAACTGAAGCTTTCTTT. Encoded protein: CASSTQTGGRTEAFF.

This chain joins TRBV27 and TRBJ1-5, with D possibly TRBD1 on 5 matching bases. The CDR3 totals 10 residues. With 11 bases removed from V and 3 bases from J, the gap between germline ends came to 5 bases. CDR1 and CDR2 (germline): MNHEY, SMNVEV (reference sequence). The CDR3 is CAGHNQPQHF. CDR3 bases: TGTGCCGGACACAATCAGCCCCAGCATTTT.

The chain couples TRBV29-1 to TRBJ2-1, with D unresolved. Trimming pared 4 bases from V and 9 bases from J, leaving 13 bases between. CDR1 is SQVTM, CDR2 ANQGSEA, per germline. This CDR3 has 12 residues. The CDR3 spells CSVVLLVGEQFF. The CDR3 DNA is TGCAGCGTTGTACTATTGGTCGGTGAGCAGTTCTTC.

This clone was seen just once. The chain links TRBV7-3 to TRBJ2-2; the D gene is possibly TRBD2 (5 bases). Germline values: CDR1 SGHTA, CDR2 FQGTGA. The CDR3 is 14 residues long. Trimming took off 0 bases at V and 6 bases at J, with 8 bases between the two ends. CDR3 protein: CASSLTYGAGELFF. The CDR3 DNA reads TGTGCCAGCAGCTTAACGTACGGGGCCGGGGAGCTGTTTTTT.

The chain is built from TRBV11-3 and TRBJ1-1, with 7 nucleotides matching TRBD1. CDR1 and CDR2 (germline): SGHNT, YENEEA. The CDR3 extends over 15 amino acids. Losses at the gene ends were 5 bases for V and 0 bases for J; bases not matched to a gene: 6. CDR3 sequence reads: CASSPEGQMNTEAFF. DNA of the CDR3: TGTGCCAGCAGCCCAGAGGGACAGATGAACACTGAAGCTTTCTTT.

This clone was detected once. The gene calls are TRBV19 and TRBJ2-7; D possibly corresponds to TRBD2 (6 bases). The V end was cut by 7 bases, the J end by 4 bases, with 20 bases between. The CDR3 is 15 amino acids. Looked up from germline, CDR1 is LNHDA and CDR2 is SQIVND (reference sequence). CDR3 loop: CASNPGGTPYYEQYF. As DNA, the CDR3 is TGTGCCAGTAACCCTGGCGGGACGCCTTATTACGAGCAGTACTTC.

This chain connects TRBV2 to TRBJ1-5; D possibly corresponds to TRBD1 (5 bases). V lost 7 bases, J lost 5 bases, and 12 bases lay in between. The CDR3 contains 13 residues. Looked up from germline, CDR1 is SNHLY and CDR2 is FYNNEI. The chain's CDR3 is CASMSAQDQPQHF. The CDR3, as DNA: TGTGCCAGCATGTCCGCACAGGATCAGCCCCAGCATTTT.

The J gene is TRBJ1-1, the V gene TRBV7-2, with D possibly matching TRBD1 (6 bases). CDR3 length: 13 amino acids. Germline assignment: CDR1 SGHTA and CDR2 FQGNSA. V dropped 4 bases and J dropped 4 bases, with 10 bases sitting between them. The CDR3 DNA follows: TGTGCCAGCAGCTCACAGGGTGGCACTGAAGCTTTCTTT. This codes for CASSSQGGTEAFF.